This T cell receptor (beta chain) was captured in a study of blood T cell repertoires in COVID-19. Study background: Specimens from acute and convalescent COVID-19 originated in the United States, Italy and Spain. PBMCs, B-cell-depleted T cells, or T cells provided the cDNA or gDNA that made up the material.

This clone turned up a few times. Germline CDR1 is LGHDT and CDR2 is YNNKEL (reference sequence). Trimming shortened V by 11 bases and J by 1 base, and 8 bases separated the two germline ends. There are 11 residues in the CDR3. Source study methods: Reference gene primer amplification in the assay estimated nucleated cell counts. Generated by immunoSEQ multiplex PCR, the TCRdb table keeps only in-frame clones and is missing some. The V and J calls and the clone size are those of that table, but D and trimming were determined from the DNA. The profile covers about 250,000 clones, with nearly 85% appearing a single time and more than 5% taken by the ten largest.

Source material: peripheral blood. The chain combines TRBV3-1 (or the pseudogene TRBV3-2) with TRBJ1-1; perhaps TRBD1 as D (5 bases). This clonotype was obtained from a human donor in a cohort sampled during active COVID-19. CDR3 in amino acids: CAAGSNTEAFF. Here the CDR3 DNA reads TGTGCCGCAGGGTCGAACACTGAAGCTTTCTTT.